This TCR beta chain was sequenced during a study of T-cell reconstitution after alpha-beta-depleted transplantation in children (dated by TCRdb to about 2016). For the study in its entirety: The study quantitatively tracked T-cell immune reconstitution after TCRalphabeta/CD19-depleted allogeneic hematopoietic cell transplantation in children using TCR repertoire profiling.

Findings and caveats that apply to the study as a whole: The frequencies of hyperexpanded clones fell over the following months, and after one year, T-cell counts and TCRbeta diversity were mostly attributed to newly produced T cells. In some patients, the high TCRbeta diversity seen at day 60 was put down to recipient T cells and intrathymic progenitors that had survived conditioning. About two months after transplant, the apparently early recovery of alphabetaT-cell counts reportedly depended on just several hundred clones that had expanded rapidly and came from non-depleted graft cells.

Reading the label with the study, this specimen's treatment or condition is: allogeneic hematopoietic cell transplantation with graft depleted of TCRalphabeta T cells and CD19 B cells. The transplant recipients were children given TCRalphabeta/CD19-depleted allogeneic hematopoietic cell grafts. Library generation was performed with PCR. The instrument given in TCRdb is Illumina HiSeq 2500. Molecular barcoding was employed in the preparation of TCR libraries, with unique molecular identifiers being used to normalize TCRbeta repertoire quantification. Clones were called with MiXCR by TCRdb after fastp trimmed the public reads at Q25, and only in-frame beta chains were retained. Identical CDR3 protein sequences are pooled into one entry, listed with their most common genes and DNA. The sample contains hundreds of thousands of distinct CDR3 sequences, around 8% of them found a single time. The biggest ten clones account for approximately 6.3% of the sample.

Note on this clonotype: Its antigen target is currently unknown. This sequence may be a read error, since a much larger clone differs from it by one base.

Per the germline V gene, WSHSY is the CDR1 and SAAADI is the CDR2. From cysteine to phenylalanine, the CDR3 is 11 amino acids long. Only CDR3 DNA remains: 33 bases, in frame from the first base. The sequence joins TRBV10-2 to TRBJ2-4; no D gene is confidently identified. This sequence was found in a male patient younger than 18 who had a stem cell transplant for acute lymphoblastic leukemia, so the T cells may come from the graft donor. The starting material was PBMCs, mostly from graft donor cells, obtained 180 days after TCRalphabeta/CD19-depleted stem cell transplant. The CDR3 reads CASSEGYIRYF. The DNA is TGCGCCAGCAGTGAGGGCTACATTCGGTACTTC.